This is a list of T cell receptor beta chains from one sample in a study of monozygotic twins with inflammatory bowel disease. TCRdb re-called the 5' RACE reads; every CDR3 protein appears as one record, without DNA. With under 130,000 distinct CDR3 sequences in the sample, the ten largest clones hold 1.5% to 2%. Sequenced: blood. These receptors originate from a human donor with ulcerative colitis or Crohn's disease, or a healthy co-twin of an affected twin (not recorded which). CDR3s include the opening cysteine and the closing phenylalanine or tryptophan.

V,J,CDR3
TRBV7-2,TRBJ1-1,CASSSWQGLNTEAFF
TRBV14,TRBJ2-2,CASSQDMRSGELFF
TRBV5-4,TRBJ1-2,CASSLETGSIRGYTF
TRBV12-3/TRBV12-4,TRBJ2-7,CASSFAGKQYF
TRBV28,TRBJ1-5,CASSRAGNNQPQHF
TRBV7-8,TRBJ2-4,CASSLIHWGAKNIQYF
TRBV6-1,TRBJ2-1,CASSRTGTISSNEQFF
TRBV5-1,TRBJ1-1,CASSYLGDRDTEAFF
TRBV7-2,TRBJ2-5,CASSFGTARHETQYF
TRBV27,TRBJ2-7,CASRLGTHTYEQYF
TRBV24-1,TRBJ2-2,CATSDLGLNTGELFF
TRBV10-3,TRBJ2-7,CAIKSPGTSYEQYF
TRBV11-2,TRBJ2-6,CASSLWGLAGEFPPGANVLTF
TRBV5-1,TRBJ1-2,CASSTTGTDYNYGYTF
TRBV7-2,TRBJ2-7,CASSLGGSGASGYEQYF
TRBV6-5,TRBJ2-3,CASSYSRVTSTDTQYF
TRBV5-1,TRBJ2-1,CASSNYGTSGYNEQFF
TRBV20-1,TRBJ2-7,CSARDLGETYEQYF
TRBV3-1,TRBJ1-5,CASSQGTGSRNQPQHF
TRBV20-1,TRBJ1-6,CSARDYRTGNSPLHF
TRBV11-2,TRBJ2-6,CASSLQTIGTFGANVLTF
TRBV9,TRBJ2-3,CASSVVSGGRDTQYF
TRBV6-4,TRBJ2-1,CASSETSGPYNEQFF
TRBV29-1,TRBJ2-7,CSVENRGQTTREQYF
TRBV29-1,TRBJ1-1,CSVVPTTGGLTEAFF
TRBV5-1,TRBJ2-5,CASSSQGAETQYF
TRBV7-2,TRBJ1-1,CASSFGTGGVTEAFF
TRBV5-4,TRBJ1-1,CASSYTGIPFRKPEAFF
TRBV28,TRBJ2-2,CASSYPGNPGELFF
TRBV5-6,TRBJ2-7,CASSSTSLEQYF
TRBV3-1,TRBJ1-2,CASSLEGDGYTF
TRBV30,TRBJ2-1,CAWSDWGRTSSYNEQFF
TRBV7-9,TRBJ2-2,CAFRTGQGIGTGELFF
TRBV29-1,TRBJ2-3,CSAETLAGRTDTQYF
TRBV20-1,TRBJ1-5,CSAVSTGNQPQHF
TRBV20-1,TRBJ2-7,CSAPGSGHYEQYF
TRBV15,TRBJ2-3,CATSRVPFSGGLYYTQYF
TRBV7-2,TRBJ2-1,CASSLGHDYNEQFF
TRBV24-1,TRBJ2-3,CATRGTGTDTQYF
TRBV7-9,TRBJ1-6,CASSLGGTINSPLHF
TRBV7-2,TRBJ2-3,CASRLGSDTQYF
TRBV7-2,TRBJ2-7,CASTPIAGGFNEQYF
TRBV29-1,TRBJ2-2,CSVLGGAGELFF
TRBV20-1,TRBJ2-2,CSAIGTATHTGELFF